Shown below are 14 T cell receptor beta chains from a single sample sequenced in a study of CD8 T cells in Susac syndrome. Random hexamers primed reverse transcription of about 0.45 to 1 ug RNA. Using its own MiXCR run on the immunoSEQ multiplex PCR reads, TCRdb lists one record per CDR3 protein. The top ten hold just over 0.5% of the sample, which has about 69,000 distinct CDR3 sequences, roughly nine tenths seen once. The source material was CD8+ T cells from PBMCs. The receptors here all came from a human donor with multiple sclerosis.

This CDR3 is CASSEARMFNGETQYF. The CDR3 DNA reads as TGTGCCAGCAGTGAAGCTAGGATGTTCAACGGGGAGACCCAGTACTTC. This rearrangement joins TRBV2 to TRBJ2-5, with D unclear. V was pared by 0 bases and J by 5 bases, with 16 bases between. Per the germline V gene, CDR1 is SNHLY and CDR2 is FYNNEI. The CDR3 loop spans 16 amino acids.

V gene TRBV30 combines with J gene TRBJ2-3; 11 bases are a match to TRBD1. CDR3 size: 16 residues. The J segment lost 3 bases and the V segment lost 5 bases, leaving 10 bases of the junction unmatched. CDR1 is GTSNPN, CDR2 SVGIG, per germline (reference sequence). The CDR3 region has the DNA TGTGCCTGGGTGGCCCCGGGACAGGGGGTTACAGATACGCAGTATTTT. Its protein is CAWVAPGQGVTDTQYF.

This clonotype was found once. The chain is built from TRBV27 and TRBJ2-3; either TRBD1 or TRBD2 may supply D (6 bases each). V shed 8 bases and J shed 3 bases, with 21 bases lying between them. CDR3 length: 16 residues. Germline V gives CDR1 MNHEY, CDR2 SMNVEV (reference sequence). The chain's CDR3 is CASGQMGRMATDTQYF. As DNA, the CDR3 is TGTGCCAGCGGACAGATGGGGAGGATGGCGACAGATACGCAGTATTTT.

The CDR3 loop is CASSLVGPTVYEQFF. CDR3 bases: TGTGCCAGCAGCTTGGTGGGACCGACCGTCTATGAGCAGTTCTTC. The V and J genes are TRBV5-4 and TRBJ2-1; D is perhaps TRBD1 or TRBD2 (5 bases each). This CDR3 comprises 15 residues. The germline V gene has CDR1 SGHNT and CDR2 YYREEE (reference sequence). The V end lost 0 bases, the J end lost 8 bases, and 15 bases lay between the germline ends.

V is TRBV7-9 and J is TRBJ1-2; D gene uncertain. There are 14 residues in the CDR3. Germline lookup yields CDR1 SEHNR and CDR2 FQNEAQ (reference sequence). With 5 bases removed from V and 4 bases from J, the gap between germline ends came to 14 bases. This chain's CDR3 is CASSVTERAYGYTF. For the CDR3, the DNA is TGTGCCAGCAGCGTTACAGAGCGGGCCTATGGCTACACCTTC. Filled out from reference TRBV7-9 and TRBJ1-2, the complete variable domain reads DTGVSQNPRHKITKRGQNVTFRCDPISEHNRLYWYRQTLGQGPEFLTYFQNEAQLEKSRLLSDRFSAERPKGSFSTLEIQRTEQGDSAMYLCASSVTERAYGYTFGSGTRLTVV.

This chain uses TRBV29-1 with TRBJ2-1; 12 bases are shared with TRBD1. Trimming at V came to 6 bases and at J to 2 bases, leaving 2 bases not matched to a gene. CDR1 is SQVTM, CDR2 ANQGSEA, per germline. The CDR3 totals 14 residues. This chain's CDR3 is CSVGQGAPYNEQFF. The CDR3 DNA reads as TGCAGCGTGGGACAGGGGGCCCCCTACAATGAGCAGTTCTTC.

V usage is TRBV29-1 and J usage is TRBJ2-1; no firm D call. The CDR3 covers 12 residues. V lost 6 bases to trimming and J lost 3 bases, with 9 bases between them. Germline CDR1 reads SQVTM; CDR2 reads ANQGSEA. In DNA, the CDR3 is TGCAGCGTCCAACTTCTCTACAATGAGCAGTTCTTC. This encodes CSVQLLYNEQFF.

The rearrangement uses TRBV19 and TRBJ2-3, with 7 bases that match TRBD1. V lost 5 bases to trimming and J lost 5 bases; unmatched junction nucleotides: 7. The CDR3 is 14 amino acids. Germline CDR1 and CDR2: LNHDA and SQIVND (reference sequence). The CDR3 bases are TGTGCCAGTAGTTTCCGACAGGGAAGAGATACGCAGTATTTT. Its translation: CASSFRQGRDTQYF.

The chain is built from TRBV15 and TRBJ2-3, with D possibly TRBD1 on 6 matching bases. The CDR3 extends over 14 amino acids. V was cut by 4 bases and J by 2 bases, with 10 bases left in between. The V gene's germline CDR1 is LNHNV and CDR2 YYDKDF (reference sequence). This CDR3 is CATSKGGLTDTQYF. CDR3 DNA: TGTGCCACCAGCAAAGGGGGTCTCACAGATACGCAGTATTTT.

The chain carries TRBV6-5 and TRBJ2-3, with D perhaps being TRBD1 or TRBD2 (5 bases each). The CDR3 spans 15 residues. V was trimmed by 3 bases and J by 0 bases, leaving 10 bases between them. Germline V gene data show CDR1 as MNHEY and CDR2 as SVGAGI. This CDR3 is CASSYSGTSTDTQYF. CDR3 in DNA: TGTGCCAGCAGTTATTCCGGGACCAGCACAGATACGCAGTATTTT.

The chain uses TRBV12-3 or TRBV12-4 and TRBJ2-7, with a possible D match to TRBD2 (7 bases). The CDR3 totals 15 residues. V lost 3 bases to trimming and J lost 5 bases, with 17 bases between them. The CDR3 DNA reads TGTGCCAGCAGTTTTACGGGGGCGGGAGAGCACGAGCAGTACTTC. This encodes CASSFTGAGEHEQYF.

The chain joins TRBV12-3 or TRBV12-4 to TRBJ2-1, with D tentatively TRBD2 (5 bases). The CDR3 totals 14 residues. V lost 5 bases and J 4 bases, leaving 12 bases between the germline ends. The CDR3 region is CASSPPGVYNEQFF. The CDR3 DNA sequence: TGTGCCAGCAGTCCCCCCGGGGTATACAATGAGCAGTTCTTC.

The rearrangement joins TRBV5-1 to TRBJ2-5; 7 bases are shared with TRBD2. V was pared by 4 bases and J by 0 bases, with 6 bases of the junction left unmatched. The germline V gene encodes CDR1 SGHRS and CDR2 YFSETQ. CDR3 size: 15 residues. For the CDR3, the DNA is TGCGCCAGCAGCCCGGGACTACTAAACCAAGAGACCCAGTACTTC. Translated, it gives CASSPGLLNQETQYF.

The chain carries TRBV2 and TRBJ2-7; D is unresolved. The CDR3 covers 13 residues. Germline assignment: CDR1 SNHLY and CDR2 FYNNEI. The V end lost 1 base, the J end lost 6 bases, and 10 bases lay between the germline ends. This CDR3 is CASSEEAKGEQYF. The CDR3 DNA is TGTGCCAGCAGTGAAGAGGCAAAAGGCGAGCAGTACTTC.